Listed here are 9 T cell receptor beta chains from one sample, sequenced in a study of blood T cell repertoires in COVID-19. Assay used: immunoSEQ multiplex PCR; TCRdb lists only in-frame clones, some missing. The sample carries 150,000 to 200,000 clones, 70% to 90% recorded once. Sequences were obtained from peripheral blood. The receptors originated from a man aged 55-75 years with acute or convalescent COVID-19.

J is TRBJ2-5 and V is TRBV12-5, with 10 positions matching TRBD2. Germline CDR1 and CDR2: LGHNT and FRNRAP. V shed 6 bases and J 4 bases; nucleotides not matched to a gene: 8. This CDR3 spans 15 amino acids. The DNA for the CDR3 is TGTGCTAGTGGGCCGGGACTAGCGACTTCAGAGACCCAGTACTTC. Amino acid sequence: CASGPGLATSETQYF.

This CDR3 is CASTGGTAGGELFF. CDR3 coding DNA: TGCGCCAGCACGGGCGGGACGGCCGGCGGGGAGCTGTTTTTT. The chain uses TRBV5-1 and TRBJ2-2; a weak D match, TRBD2 (6 bases). In germline, CDR1 is SGHRS, CDR2 YFSETQ. The CDR3 is 14 residues long. V lost 6 bases to trimming and J lost 7 bases, with 16 bases between them. The entire variable domain, with the rest obtained from reference TRBV5-1 and TRBJ2-2, is as follows: KAGVTQTPRYLIKTRGQQVTLSCSPISGHRSVSWYQQTPGQGLQFLFEYFSETQRNKGNFPGRFSGRQFSNSRSEMNVSTLELGDSALYLCASTGGTAGGELFFGEGSRLTVL.

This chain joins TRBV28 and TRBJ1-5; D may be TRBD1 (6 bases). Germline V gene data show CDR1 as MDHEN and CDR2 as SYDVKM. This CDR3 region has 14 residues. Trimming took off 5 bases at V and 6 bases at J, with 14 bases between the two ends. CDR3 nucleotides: TGTGCCAGCAGTACCGCGGGGGGGGCTCAGCCCCAGCATTTT. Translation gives CASSTAGGAQPQHF.

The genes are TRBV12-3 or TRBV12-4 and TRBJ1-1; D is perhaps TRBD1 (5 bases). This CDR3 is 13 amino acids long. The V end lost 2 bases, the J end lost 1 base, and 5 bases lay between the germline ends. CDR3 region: CASSLQGNTEAFF. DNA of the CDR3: TGTGCCAGCAGTTTACAGGGGAACACTGAAGCTTTCTTT.

This CDR3 is CASSQTGGRTEAFF. The CDR3 DNA reads TGTGCCAGCAGCCAAACAGGGGGGCGGACTGAAGCTTTCTTT. The rearrangement joins TRBV5-8 to TRBJ1-1; TRBD1 matches at 8 bases. The CDR3 has 14 residues. Germline CDR1 reads SGHTS; CDR2 reads YDEGEE. J gave up 5 bases and V 4 bases, and 7 bases lay outside the gene matches.

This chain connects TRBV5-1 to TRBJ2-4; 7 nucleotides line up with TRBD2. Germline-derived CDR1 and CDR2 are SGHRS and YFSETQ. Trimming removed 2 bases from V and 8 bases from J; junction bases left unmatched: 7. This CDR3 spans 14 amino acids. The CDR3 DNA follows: TGCGCCAGCAGCTTTACCCCGGCGGGGGACATTCAGTACTTC. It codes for CASSFTPAGDIQYF.

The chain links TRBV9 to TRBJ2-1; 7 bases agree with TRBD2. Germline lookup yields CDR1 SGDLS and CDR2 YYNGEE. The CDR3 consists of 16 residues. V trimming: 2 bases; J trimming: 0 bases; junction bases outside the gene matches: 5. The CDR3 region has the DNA TGTGCCAGCAGCGTCCAAGCGGGAAGCTCCTACAATGAGCAGTTCTTC. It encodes CASSVQAGSSYNEQFF.

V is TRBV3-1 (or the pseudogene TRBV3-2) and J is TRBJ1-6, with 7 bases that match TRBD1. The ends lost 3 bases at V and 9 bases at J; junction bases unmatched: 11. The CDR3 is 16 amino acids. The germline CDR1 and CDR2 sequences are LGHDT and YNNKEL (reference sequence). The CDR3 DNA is TGTGCCAGCAGCCAGGGTAGGGGGCGCGACGGTTCACCCCTCCACTTT. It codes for CASSQGRGRDGSPLHF.

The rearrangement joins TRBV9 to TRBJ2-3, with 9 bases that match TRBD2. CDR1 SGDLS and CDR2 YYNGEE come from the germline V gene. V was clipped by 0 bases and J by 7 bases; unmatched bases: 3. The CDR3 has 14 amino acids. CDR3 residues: CASSVGSGRNTQYF. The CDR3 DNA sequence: TGTGCCAGCAGCGTAGGGAGCGGGAGGAATACGCAGTATTTT.